The next 4 T cell receptor beta chains were all read from a single sample in a study of blood T cell repertoires in COVID-19. Only in-frame clones appear in the TCRdb table, and some are missing; sequencing was by immunoSEQ multiplex PCR. This sample has roughly 220,000 clones, with 65% to 85% found just once. Sequencing used peripheral blood. The receptors stem from a woman between 25 and 40 years old who had recovered from COVID-19.

This sequence joins TRBV25-1 and TRBJ2-6, with 8 positions matching TRBD1. This CDR3 region has 14 residues. CDR1 and CDR2 (germline): MGHDK, SYGVNS. The J segment lost 11 bases and the V segment lost 6 bases, leaving 9 bases of the junction unmatched. The CDR3 DNA follows: TGTGCCAGCAGAGTGGGCAGGGGGCCTGACGTCCTGACTTTC. Its protein is CASRVGRGPDVLTF.

This clone came up once. The chain carries TRBV7-9 and TRBJ2-5, with a weak D call TRBD2 (6 bases). Per germline, CDR1 SEHNR and CDR2 FQNEAQ (reference sequence). The CDR3 spans 12 residues. Trimming took 4 bases from V and 14 from J, leaving 17 bases between them. In DNA form, the CDR3 reads TGTGCCAGCAGCTCAGCCCAGGGACTTCCATACTTC. It yields the protein CASSSAQGLPYF.

This clone was observed once. V usage is TRBV19 and J usage is TRBJ2-7; 7 bases agree with TRBD2. This CDR3 region has 13 residues. In germline, CDR1 is LNHDA, CDR2 SQIVND (reference sequence). V trimming: 5 bases; J trimming: 3 bases; junction bases outside the gene matches: 4. As DNA, the CDR3 is TGTGCCAGTAGTCCTTTAGCGGGCTACGAGCAGTACTTC. It encodes CASSPLAGYEQYF.

This clone has a single count. The rearrangement uses TRBV27 and TRBJ1-1; 9 bases line up with TRBD1. Germline V gene sequence: CDR1 MNHEY, CDR2 SMNVEV (reference sequence). The CDR3 contains 15 residues. The ends lost 6 bases at V and 5 bases at J; junction bases unmatched: 10. CDR3 loop: CASRPLDRGGTEAFF. The CDR3 coding sequence is TGTGCCAGCAGACCCCTGGACAGGGGAGGAACTGAAGCTTTCTTT.